Presented here are 14 T cell receptor beta chains from one specimen sequenced in a study of blood T cell repertoires in COVID-19. Assay: immunoSEQ multiplex PCR; the TCRdb copy retains only in-frame clones and omits some. Of over 300,000 clones listed, 80% to 90% are singletons. Sequencing was carried out using PBMCs or T cells enriched from blood (not recorded which). These receptors were taken from a man aged 25 to 45 who had recovered from COVID-19.

The V gene is TRBV5-1, the J gene TRBJ2-1; TRBD1 agrees at 11 bases. The CDR3 spans 15 residues. After removal of 4 bases from V and 6 bases from J, the junction contained 6 bases not matched to a gene. CDR1 is SGHRS and CDR2 is YFSETQ in the germline V gene. Here the CDR3 reads CASSQGQGVANEQFF. The CDR3 DNA reads TGCGCCAGCAGCCAGGGACAGGGGGTGGCCAATGAGCAGTTCTTC.

The chain recombines TRBV19 with TRBJ1-6, with D maybe TRBD1 (5 bases). CDR3 length equals 14 residues. Germline CDR1 LNHDA, CDR2 SQIVND (reference sequence). Between the trimmed V and J ends, which lost 5 bases and 7 bases, there was a span of 12 bases. Here the CDR3 reads CASSLTVSNSPLHF. CDR3 DNA: TGTGCCAGTAGTTTGACAGTCTCCAATTCACCCCTCCACTTT.

The rearrangement links TRBV5-1 to TRBJ2-1; no clear D gene. The CDR3 spans 14 residues. Germline V gives CDR1 SGHRS, CDR2 YFSETQ. V lost 3 bases and J 0 bases, leaving 7 bases between the germline ends. The chain's CDR3 is CASSSSNSYNEQFF. DNA of the CDR3: TGCGCCAGCAGCTCCTCTAACTCCTACAATGAGCAGTTCTTC.

The V and J genes are TRBV5-4 and TRBJ2-7; the match to TRBD1 covers 7 bases. V lost 3 bases and J lost 6; bases outside the gene matches: 6. CDR1 is SGHNT, CDR2 YYREEE, per germline (reference sequence). The CDR3 consists of 13 residues. In nucleotides, the CDR3 is TGTGCCAGCAGCTACAGACAGGGCGGCGAGCAGTACTTC. Its translation: CASSYRQGGEQYF.

This chain connects TRBV4-3 to TRBJ2-7; TRBD1 matches at 10 bases. The germline V gene has CDR1 LGHNA and CDR2 YSLEER. The CDR3 covers 18 residues. Trimming at V came to 3 bases and at J to 2 bases, leaving 13 bases not matched to a gene. CDR3 amino acids: CASSHRAPPGQGTYEQYF. In nucleotides, the CDR3 is TGCGCCAGCAGCCACCGAGCCCCCCCGGGACAGGGGACCTACGAGCAGTACTTC.

Only one count was recorded for this clone. The chain has TRBV29-1 and TRBJ1-6; D gene uncertain. The germline V gene has CDR1 SQVTM and CDR2 ANQGSEA. The germline V and J ends were trimmed by 5 bases and 6 bases, with 11 bases remaining between them. The CDR3 loop spans 13 amino acids. CDR3 nucleotides: TGCAGCGTTTCCGGCGGCCTTAATTCACCCCTCCACTTT. It yields the protein CSVSGGLNSPLHF. Complete variable domain (other parts from reference TRBV29-1 and TRBJ1-6): SAVISQKPSRDICQRGTSLTIQCQVDSQVTMMFWYRQQPGQSLTLIATANQGSEATYESGFVIDKFPISRPNLTFSTLTVSNMSPEDSSIYLCSVSGGLNSPLHFGNGTRLTVT.

This clone was seen more than once but under ten times. This rearrangement joins TRBV10-3 to TRBJ1-2; D unresolved. Trimming took off 0 bases at V and 8 bases at J, with 13 bases between the two ends. The CDR3 runs to 14 residues. Germline V lookup: CDR1 ENHRY, CDR2 SYGVKD. CDR3 amino acids: CAISESSSTRGYTF. For the CDR3, the DNA is TGTGCCATCAGTGAGTCCAGTAGCACGCGGGGCTACACCTTC.

The gene calls are TRBV9 and TRBJ2-3; D not certain. The CDR3 consists of 15 residues. V was pared by 0 bases and J by 0 bases, with 8 bases between. CDR1 is SGDLS, CDR2 YYNGEE, per germline. As DNA, the CDR3 is TGTGCCAGCAGCGTAGGGATTAGCAGCACAGATACGCAGTATTTT. Its protein product is CASSVGISSTDTQYF.

V and J are TRBV10-1 and TRBJ1-1, with D tentatively TRBD1 (6 bases). Trimming pared 3 bases from V and 1 base from J, leaving 9 bases between. The germline V gene has CDR1 WNHNN and CDR2 SYGVQD (reference sequence). This CDR3 spans 14 amino acids. The CDR3 reads CASSDGTSNTEAFF. The DNA of the CDR3 is TGCGCCAGCAGTGATGGGACATCGAACACTGAAGCTTTCTTT.

The rearrangement joins TRBV7-9 to TRBJ1-1, with 7 bases matching TRBD1. Per the germline V gene, CDR1 is SEHNR and CDR2 is FQNEAQ (reference sequence). The J segment lost 6 bases and the V segment lost 2 bases, leaving 3 bases of the junction unmatched. This CDR3 is 13 amino acids long. Here the CDR3 DNA reads TGTGCCAGCAGCTTATCAGGGGGGTCTGAAGCTTTCTTT. Its protein is CASSLSGGSEAFF.

The rearrangement links TRBV11-3 to TRBJ2-2; D possibly corresponds to TRBD2 (6 bases). Germline lookup yields CDR1 SGHNT and CDR2 YENEEA. The CDR3 contains 15 residues. Trimming cost V 2 bases and J 6 bases, with 13 bases left between them. This chain's CDR3 is CASSLTSRRPGELFF. CDR3 nucleotide sequence: TGTGCCAGCAGCTTAACTAGCCGGAGGCCCGGGGAGCTGTTTTTT.

The rearrangement joins TRBV5-1 to TRBJ2-3; tentatively, D is TRBD2 (5 bases). Germline V lookup: CDR1 SGHRS, CDR2 YFSETQ. The CDR3 is 15 amino acids. V lost 0 bases and J lost 3, with 11 bases in between. CDR3 loop: CASSLGDRRTDTQYF. The CDR3 DNA sequence: TGCGCCAGCAGCTTGGGTGACCGGAGGACAGATACGCAGTATTTT. Full variable domain (remainder filled in from reference TRBV5-1 and TRBJ2-3): KAGVTQTPRYLIKTRGQQVTLSCSPISGHRSVSWYQQTPGQGLQFLFEYFSETQRNKGNFPGRFSGRQFSNSRSEMNVSTLELGDSALYLCASSLGDRRTDTQYFGPGTRLTVL.

The gene calls are TRBV27 and TRBJ1-4, with D possibly being TRBD1 (5 bases). V was clipped by 6 bases and J by 5 bases, with 10 bases between them. Germline assignment: CDR1 MNHEY and CDR2 SMNVEV (reference sequence). This CDR3 spans 13 amino acids. The CDR3 nucleotides read TGTGCCAGCAGGGCAGGGAACAATGAAAAACTGTTTTTT. It translates to CASRAGNNEKLFF.

This clone has a handful of counts. The chain is built from TRBV4-1 and TRBJ1-6, with D tentatively TRBD1 (6 bases). The CDR3 spans 15 residues. Germline values: CDR1 MGHRA, CDR2 YSYEKL. V was cut by 4 bases and J by 8 bases, with 15 bases left in between. The CDR3 spells CASSLFTGTDSPLHF. CDR3 nucleotides: TGCGCCAGCAGCCTTTTTACAGGGACCGATTCACCCCTCCACTTT.